The 28 T cell receptor beta chains below all came from one sample that was sequenced in a study of T-cell memory formation after mild COVID-19. TCRdb called the 5' RACE reads again in MiXCR, with one record for every CDR3 protein. The sample lists under 300,000 distinct CDR3 sequences, approximately 18% occurring once. The sample was PBMCs or a T cell subset sorted from them (not recorded which). Receptor source: a young man who had mild COVID-19 (a few samples of this study predate the infection). Cell type and time point are not known.

The chain recombines TRBV7-9 with TRBJ2-5, with unresolved D. CDR3 length: 13 residues. Germline CDR1 is SEHNR and CDR2 is FQNEAQ (reference sequence). V was cut by 4 bases and J by 5 bases, with 11 bases left in between. In DNA form, the CDR3 reads TGTGCCAGCAGCTATCCTAGTGACGAGACCCAGTACTTC. This codes for CASSYPSDETQYF.

V and J are TRBV18 and TRBJ2-5, with a weak D call TRBD2 (5 bases). This CDR3 is 13 amino acids long. V gave up 3 bases and J gave up 2 bases, with 7 bases separating them. Germline CDR1 reads KGHSH; CDR2 reads LQKENI. CDR3 DNA sequence: TGTGCCAGCTCACCCGGGATACAAGAGACCCAGTACTTC. Protein: CASSPGIQETQYF.

This clonotype was counted a few times. This chain uses TRBV7-9 with TRBJ2-5; tentative D call: TRBD1 (5 bases). The CDR3 spans 14 residues. The germline V and J ends were trimmed by 4 bases and 1 base, with 10 bases remaining between them. Germline CDR1 and CDR2: SEHNR and FQNEAQ (reference sequence). The CDR3 region has the DNA TGTGCCAGCAGCTCCCAGGGCCTCCAAGAGACCCAGTACTTC. It specifies CASSSQGLQETQYF.

This chain joins TRBV27 and TRBJ2-4; 14 bases are shared with TRBD2. J lost 5 bases, V lost 2 bases, and 5 bases had no gene match. CDR1 MNHEY and CDR2 SMNVEV come from the germline V gene (reference sequence). This CDR3 is built from 17 residues. The CDR3, as DNA: TGTGCCAGCAGTTTACACGGACTAGCGGGGGGACAAAACATTCAGTACTTC. It translates to CASSLHGLAGGQNIQYF.

The gene calls are TRBV5-4 and TRBJ2-7, with TRBD2 as a possible D gene (6 bases). V was pared by 5 bases and J by 2 bases, with 17 bases between. Germline V gene data show CDR1 as SGHNT and CDR2 as YYREEE (reference sequence). CDR3 size: 15 residues. The CDR3 region has the DNA TGTGCCAGCAGTGACGGGGGTTGGAGGCCCTACGAGCAGTACTTC. Its translation: CASSDGGWRPYEQYF. The full variable domain, with the rest looked up from reference TRBV5-4 and TRBJ2-7, is ETGVTQSPTHLIKTRGQQVTLRCSSQSGHNTVSWYQQALGQGPQFIFQYYREEENGRGNFPPRFSGLQFPNYSSELNVNALELDDSALYLCASSDGGWRPYEQYFGPGTRLTVT.

In its sample, this clonotype was seen a few times. The V and J genes are TRBV12-3 or TRBV12-4 and TRBJ2-5, with D perhaps matching TRBD1 or TRBD2 (5 bases each). CDR3 length equals 13 residues. The V end lost 5 bases, the J end lost 5 bases, and 12 bases lay between the germline ends. CDR3: CASSAGAVETQYF. DNA of the CDR3: TGTGCCAGCAGTGCCGGGGCGGTGGAGACCCAGTACTTC.

The CDR3 reads CATSRRGQAVEKLFF. The CDR3 DNA reads as TGTGCCACCAGCAGGCGAGGGCAGGCTGTTGAAAAACTGTTTTTT. The chain recombines TRBV15 with TRBJ1-4, with D hard to call. CDR3 length equals 15 residues. V was clipped by 3 bases and J by 7 bases, with 15 bases between them. Germline V gene sequence: CDR1 LNHNV, CDR2 YYDKDF (reference sequence).

This chain uses TRBV3-1 with TRBJ1-2; D ambiguous. Germline CDR1 is LGHDT and CDR2 is YNNKEL (reference sequence). V gave up 1 base and J gave up 0 bases, with 12 bases separating them. The CDR3 spans 16 residues. CDR3 in amino acids: CASSQVFSVANYGYTF. CDR3 coding DNA: TGTGCCAGCAGCCAAGTTTTCTCGGTAGCTAACTATGGCTACACCTTC.

This clonotype was seen repeatedly, ten times or more. V is TRBV15 and J is TRBJ2-3; the D is unclear. Germline V gene sequence: CDR1 LNHNV, CDR2 YYDKDF (reference sequence). Trimming cost V 8 bases and J 6 bases, with 9 bases left between them. CDR3 length equals 11 residues. The CDR3 DNA is TGTGCCACCGACCACGAGGATACGCAGTATTTT. Amino acid sequence: CATDHEDTQYF.

This clonotype was seen a handful of times. This rearrangement joins TRBV11-2 to TRBJ2-1; D is possibly TRBD1 or TRBD2 (5 bases each). Germline V gives CDR1 SGHAT, CDR2 FQNNGV. The CDR3 sequence is 17 residues long. With 3 bases removed from V and 4 bases from J, the gap between germline ends came to 19 bases. CDR3 amino acids: CASSFGEWQGIYNEQFF. CDR3 in DNA: TGTGCCAGCAGCTTTGGGGAGTGGCAGGGTATTTACAATGAGCAGTTCTTC.

The CDR3 here is CASSYVAGDATDTQYF. The CDR3 DNA reads TGTGCCAGCAGTTACGTGGCGGGGGACGCCACAGATACGCAGTATTTT. The chain links TRBV6-5 to TRBJ2-3; 7 bases align to TRBD2. Trimming cost V 2 bases and J 2 bases; bases outside gene matches: 7. The CDR3 sequence is 16 residues long. The V gene's germline CDR1 is MNHEY and CDR2 SVGAGI.

This clonotype came up a few times. The chain employs TRBV9 and TRBJ1-6; 7 bases line up with TRBD1. V was clipped by 3 bases and J by 6 bases; unmatched bases: 3. The CDR3 spans 14 residues. Germline lookup yields CDR1 SGDLS and CDR2 YYNGEE. The CDR3 DNA reads as TGTGCCAGCAGCGGGGACAGTTCTAATTCACCCCTCCACTTT. Translated: CASSGDSSNSPLHF.

The genes are TRBV18 and TRBJ1-6; a weak D match, TRBD1 (6 bases). V was pared by 3 bases and J by 10 bases, with 16 bases between. The CDR3 has 15 residues. Germline assignment: CDR1 KGHSH and CDR2 LQKENI. CDR3 bases: TGTGCCAGCTCACCTCTACAGGGTCTTGAATCACCCCTCCACTTT. Translation: CASSPLQGLESPLHF.

The chain carries TRBV5-1 and TRBJ1-1; the D gene is possibly TRBD1 (6 bases). Germline values: CDR1 SGHRS, CDR2 YFSETQ. The V and J ends lost 4 bases and 0 bases respectively, with 13 bases between them. This CDR3 is 15 amino acids long. In DNA form, the CDR3 reads TGCGCCAGCAGCATGGGGGGACAATTGAACACTGAAGCTTTCTTT. This codes for CASSMGGQLNTEAFF.

The J gene is TRBJ2-7, the V gene TRBV20-1; D is unresolved. CDR3 length equals 11 residues. Per germline, CDR1 DFQATT and CDR2 SNEGSKA (reference sequence). Trimming took off 0 bases at V and 4 bases at J, with 4 bases between the two ends. CDR3 protein: CSARDVYEQYF. In DNA, the CDR3 is TGCAGTGCTAGAGATGTGTACGAGCAGTACTTC.

The chain joins TRBV6-2 or TRBV6-3 to TRBJ2-1, with TRBD1 as a possible D gene (5 bases). With 2 bases removed from V and 6 bases from J, the gap between germline ends came to 11 bases. The CDR3 runs 14 residues. From germline, CDR1 is MNHEY and CDR2 SVGEGT. CDR3 protein: CASSYGAPANEQFF. The CDR3 coding sequence is TGTGCCAGCAGTTACGGGGCCCCCGCCAATGAGCAGTTCTTC.

This clonotype was seen a handful of times. The J gene is TRBJ1-5, the V gene TRBV12-3 or TRBV12-4; 8 bases are a match to TRBD1. This CDR3 region has 14 residues. The V segment lost 3 bases and the J segment 8 bases; nucleotides outside the gene matches: 6. As DNA, the CDR3 is TGTGCCAGCAGTTTCCGGGACAGGTTAAAGCCCCAGCATTTT. Translated: CASSFRDRLKPQHF.

This clonotype was observed a handful of times. The chain couples TRBV7-2 to TRBJ2-1, with 10 bases fitting TRBD1. The junction had 6 bases not matched to a gene; V was cut back by 1 base and J by 9 bases. This CDR3 comprises 15 residues. Germline V lookup: CDR1 SGHTA, CDR2 FQGNSA. CDR3 residues: CASSLVGTGVAEQFF. The CDR3 DNA sequence: TGTGCCAGCAGCTTAGTTGGGACAGGGGTCGCTGAGCAGTTCTTC.

This clonotype turned up a few times. This chain uses TRBV10-3 with TRBJ2-5, with D perhaps being TRBD1 or TRBD2 (6 bases each). V was trimmed by 6 bases and J by 4 bases, leaving 15 bases between them. This CDR3 is 14 amino acids long. Germline CDR1 is ENHRY and CDR2 is SYGVKD. The CDR3 DNA reads as TGTGCCATCAGCGAGGGGGAGGTTCGAGAGACCCAGTACTTC. The encoded protein is CAISEGEVRETQYF.

The V call is TRBV7-2, the J call TRBJ2-5; 15 bases are a match to TRBD2. Germline-derived CDR1 and CDR2 are SGHTA and FQGNSA. The CDR3 loop spans 16 amino acids. V lost 5 bases and J lost 5; bases outside the gene matches: 6. The CDR3 region is CASSKGLAGGGETQYF. CDR3 coding DNA: TGTGCCAGCAGCAAGGGACTAGCGGGGGGCGGGGAGACCCAGTACTTC. Looking up the rest from reference TRBV7-2 and TRBJ2-5 gives the full variable domain: GAGVSQSPSNKVTEKGKDVELRCDPISGHTALYWYRQSLGQGLEFLIYFQGNSAPDKSGLPSDRFSAERTGGSVSTLTIQRTQQEDSAVYLCASSKGLAGGGETQYFGPGTRLLVL.

The J gene is TRBJ2-3, the V gene TRBV18, with D uncertain. The length of the CDR3 is 13 residues. V lost 1 base to trimming and J lost 6 bases, with 8 bases between them. CDR1 is KGHSH and CDR2 is LQKENI in the germline V gene. The CDR3 nucleotides read TGTGCCAGCTCACCACAACGAACGGATACGCAGTATTTT. It encodes CASSPQRTDTQYF.

This clonotype was observed a few times. This rearrangement joins TRBV4-3 to TRBJ2-3, with 10 bases aligning to TRBD2. V was clipped by 2 bases and J by 8 bases; unmatched bases: 7. This CDR3 has 15 residues. Germline CDR1 reads LGHNA; CDR2 reads YSLEER. The CDR3 DNA reads TGCGCCAGCAGCCAACCTAGCGGGGGTCGGGTTACGCAGTATTTT. It yields the protein CASSQPSGGRVTQYF.

The chain has TRBV12-3 or TRBV12-4 and TRBJ2-7; D is uncertain. There are 13 residues in the CDR3. V was cut by 9 bases and J by 0 bases, with 12 bases left in between. CDR3 protein: CARSRTVSYEQYF. As DNA, the CDR3 is TGTGCCAGGTCCCGAACAGTCTCCTACGAGCAGTACTTC.

The genes are TRBV6-5 and TRBJ1-6; TRBD1 is a possible D gene (5 bases). CDR3 size: 14 residues. CDR1 is MNHEY and CDR2 is SVGAGI in the germline V gene. Trimming cost V 5 bases and J 0 bases, with 5 bases left between them. In DNA, the CDR3 is TGTGCCAGCAGTGGACACTCCTATAATTCACCCCTCCACTTT. It translates to CASSGHSYNSPLHF.

The CDR3: CASSSNGNPNEKLFF. The CDR3 DNA follows: TGTGCCAGCAGCTCCAACGGGAACCCTAATGAAAAACTGTTTTTT. The J gene is TRBJ1-4, the V gene TRBV7-2; D gene unclear. From germline, CDR1 is SGHTA and CDR2 FQGNSA. Trimming left V 4 bases short and J 3 bases short, with 12 bases between. This CDR3 is 15 amino acids long.

The V gene is TRBV4-1, the J gene TRBJ2-2, with TRBD2 matching 10 bases. The CDR3 length is 16 residues. Losses at the gene ends were 4 bases for V and 7 bases for J; bases not matched to a gene: 9. Germline V gives CDR1 MGHRA, CDR2 YSYEKL. The DNA for the CDR3 is TGCGCCAGCAGCCGATGGAGCGGGGGGGCCGGCGGGGAGCTGTTTTTT. This encodes CASSRWSGGAGGELFF.

The rearrangement uses TRBV5-1 and TRBJ2-6, with unresolved D. CDR1 is SGHRS, CDR2 YFSETQ, per germline. The CDR3 runs 16 residues. V was trimmed by 3 bases and J by 4 bases, leaving 14 bases between them. The CDR3 loop is CASSSESTAGANVLTF. DNA of the CDR3: TGCGCCAGCAGCTCCGAGTCCACAGCCGGGGCCAACGTCCTGACTTTC.

The rearrangement joins TRBV11-3 to TRBJ2-5; D assignment may be TRBD1 or TRBD2 (6 bases each). The CDR3 contains 14 residues. Between the trimmed V and J ends, which lost 3 bases and 2 bases, there was a span of 10 bases. The germline gives CDR1 SGHNT, CDR2 YENEEA. The CDR3 spells CASSFTGTQETQYF. The CDR3 DNA is TGTGCCAGCAGCTTCACAGGGACTCAAGAGACCCAGTACTTC.